Listed here is a single TCR beta chain. This specimen comes from a study of cytomegalovirus exposure and HLA in healthy donors. With 60 Vbeta and 13 Jbeta primers, the PCR was carried out. Data came from immunoSEQ multiplex PCR; TCRdb stores just in-frame clones and leaves some out. This sample carries 160,000 or so clones, with roughly 1.9% going to the ten biggest clones. With 6 bases removed from V and 4 bases from J, the gap between germline ends came to 16 bases. Germline V CDR1 and CDR2: MNHNY, SVGAGI (reference sequence). This CDR3 spans 15 amino acids. This receptor was obtained from a man younger than 45 in good health and CMV-seronegative. The V and J genes are TRBV6-6 and TRBJ2-1; weak D call: TRBD1 (6 bases). The sequenced material came from PBMCs. The CDR3 DNA follows: TGTGCCAGCAGCAGGGGAGCAGTGGAGTACAATGAGCAGTTCTTC. It specifies CASSRGAVEYNEQFF.